This T cell receptor beta chain was profiled in a study of cytomegalovirus exposure and HLA in healthy donors (TCRdb year 2017). Regarding the study in general: An earlier analysis of some 620 of the donors reported 276 Gb of sequence data and 117 million unique TCR beta sequences obtained from approximately 180 million T cells. The study combined high-throughput TCR immunosequencing, statistical association of individual TCRs with disease status, and machine learning to predict cytomegalovirus infection status. On average, roughly 240,000 unique TCR beta nucleotide sequences were sequenced per donor among a few hundred genotyped donors of the cohort, with roughly 18% of those sequences being non-productive. Every discovery cohort repertoire had been produced on one sequencing platform. Rather than drawing on any new phenotypic data, the later analysis identified candidate immune exposures from TCR beta sequences and the way those sequences occurred across donors. To decide whether each TCR beta V gene segment behaved as functional or pseudogenic, an earlier analysis of nearly 600 of the donors relied on high-throughput TCR beta sequencing. A later analysis re-examined previously published TCR beta repertoires from around 670 donors and added high-resolution HLA genotyping to investigate patterns of TCR occurrence. Donor age, sex, ethnicity and CMV serostatus were compiled alongside the repertoire data. Class I and class II HLA loci were covered by the typing at four-digit resolution. Several DR-DQ haplotypes were treated as single units for association and clustering because of strong linkage in the cohort. In addition to the first cohort of 650 to 800 subjects, a separate validation cohort of 120 different subjects was used. An early release covering roughly 580 HLA-typed donors comprised around 300 gigabases of sequencing data and approximately 85 million unique TCR sequences. The T cell repertoires of some 700 subjects were profiled by immunosequencing and related to cytomegalovirus serostatus. The genetic ancestry cluster associated with self-reported Caucasian donors included about 81% of the approximately 430 genotyped donors. The aim of the study was to test whether cataloging public T cell receptors could identify signatures of past pathogen exposure. In a later genetic analysis, genome-wide SNP genotypes for about three fifths of the roughly 670 donors were used, and that subset was treated as a discovery cohort. Typing coverage differed by locus: A, B, C, DRB1 and DQB1 were typed in about 620-640 donors, DQA1 in 522, DPA1 in some 570, and DPB1 in 450 to 490.

Taken from the germline V gene, the CDR1 and CDR2 loops are SQVTM and ANQGSEA. From the cysteine through the phenylalanine, the CDR3 covers 15 amino acids. Only CDR3 DNA is held: 45 bases, read in frame from base 1. Relative to germline, V is 2 bases shorter and J is 4 bases shorter, with 15 bases between their ends. The library came from the immunoSEQ multiplex PCR assay. A mixture of 60 forward primers for TCR Vbeta segments and 13 reverse primers for TCR Jbeta segments was used in the multiplex PCR. A multiplex PCR assay on genomic DNA amplified the CDR3 region of rearranged TCR beta genes. The amplified TCR beta libraries were sequenced on the Illumina HiSeq System as 87-base-pair reads. Concerning the study's data processing: Across the 670 or so repertoires, a later analysis counted tens of millions of unique TCR beta chains, around 11 million of which were shared by at least two donors. Raw reads were error-corrected and collapsed into unique sequences with a nearest-neighbor algorithm that merged closely related sequences to remove PCR and sequencing errors. To assign V, D and J gene segments, CDR3 sequences were aligned to IMGT reference sequences. For a sequence to be retained, a match of at least six nucleotides to both a V gene segment and a J gene segment was required. A rearrangement was called productive if the CDR3 had no stop codons and remained in frame with V and J, and every other rearrangement was called non-productive. CDR3 was defined according to IMGT convention as the region running from the second conserved V-encoded cysteine to the conserved J-encoded phenylalanine. Sequences without an unambiguous match to a single V gene segment were excluded from the earlier analysis of several hundred of the donors. In an earlier analysis of roughly 600 of the donors, a V segment was called functional when productive rearrangements were above 56.7%, and segregating when the standard deviation between donors exceeded 5%. A statistical classification framework was built to diagnose cytomegalovirus status from the catalog of TCR beta chain sequences. A later analysis assigned V and J genes by comparing TCR nucleotide sequences with IMGT/GENE-DB human TR gene sequences. A later analysis assigned CDR3 sequences and most-parsimonious VDJ recombination scenarios with the TCRdist pipeline. A later analysis defined each TCR beta chain by its CDR3 amino acid sequence plus V-gene family, and excluded reads lacking a unique V-gene family. To address suspected cross-contamination and a sequencing artifact, a later analysis removed under 600 highly shared, low-generation-probability nucleotide sequences. For each public chain, a later analysis derived a clonal expansion index from normalized ranks of inferred template counts within each repertoire. In a later analysis, generation probabilities were computed using a VDJ recombination model fitted to out-of-frame rearrangements, and the results were checked against IGoR. Hypergeometric tests were used in a later analysis to score TCR-TCR, TCR-HLA and TCR-CMV co-occurrence, with a repertoire-size bias correction applied to the TCR pairs. False discovery rates were estimated in a later analysis by permuting HLA or CMV assignments 20 times. A later analysis grouped co-occurring TCRs with DBSCAN, adding TCRdist sequence similarity when clustering within HLA-allele-positive subsets. Repertoires with fewer than 30,000 or more than 120,000 public chains, plus five repertoires with anomalous nucleotide sharing, were excluded from co-occurrence clustering. TCRdb retrieved this table from immuneACCESS and kept in-frame rearrangements only. Not all clones are present; in checked studies, unresolved V genes account for under half, and no reason is known for the remainder. V, J and clone size are those of that table, while D and trimming were read from the DNA. The sample includes 100,000 or so clones, with around 85% observed a single time. The top ten clones comprise 2% to 2.5% of the sample.

Results and caveats for the whole study, not just this receptor: Correlated functional status among segregating V segments might be attributable to linkage disequilibrium, but an unknown experimental factor could not be ruled out. Compared with the approximately 670-donor mean, donors in an Asian-associated ancestry cluster had fewer N-insertions in productive TCRs, according to a later genetic analysis. Some IMGT-functional V segments, including TRBV6-2 and TRBV6-3, could not be told apart with the 87-base-pair reads, so those segments were excluded. In vitro tests confirmed that three of the cytomegalovirus-associated TCR beta chains recognize cytomegalovirus antigens. Only TCR beta chains were sequenced in this cohort, and the absence of alpha or paired-chain data limited detectable features. The classifier was reported to diagnose cytomegalovirus status with high specificity and sensitivity in both the original cohort and the validation cohort. In a later analysis, 15,000 to 20,000 TCR beta sequences were associated with specific HLA alleles at a false discovery rate of 0.05. Broadly in line with IMGT annotations, most TCR beta V segments showed up in productive rearrangements about 90% or about 30% of the time in an earlier analysis of 450 to 600 of the donors. An association between a missense DCLRE1C variant and V-gene and J-gene trimming of TCR beta chains was found in a later genetic analysis and replicated in an independent cohort. In a later analysis, HLA-associated TCR beta chains showed more clonal expansion and lower generation probabilities than non-associated chains that were equally common. The earlier analysis of approximately 590 of the donors excluded roughly 16 rarely observed V segments, including chromosome 9 orphons, because counts were too low. A further reported finding was that TCR beta sequences accurately predicted the HLA-A and HLA-B alleles for most subjects in the first cohort. The authors suggested that the approach could potentially be extended to other disease states and immunological phenotypes. Because some donors lacked HLA typing at each locus, the association tests relied only on the typed subset. A cluster of highly shared sequence variants was judged likely to represent a technical artifact of the sequencing pipeline. Immune exposure information for the cohort was limited to CMV serostatus. In a later analysis, TCR association rates were found to vary across HLA loci, with the most associated TCRs seen for DRB1 alleles and the fewest for HLA-C alleles. Assigning TCR associations to individual alleles was difficult when HLA alleles, especially DR and DQ, strongly co-occurred. Across donors, most TCR sequences were observed very rarely, whereas some public TCRs were present in many individuals. According to a later analysis, most CMV-associated TCR beta chains appeared to be HLA-restricted, and the HLA associations seemed to be driven largely by CMV exposure. In the study, 164 TCR beta chains were listed as associated with cytomegalovirus. In a later analysis, several top co-occurrence clusters were reported to appear linked to parvovirus B19, influenza, CMV and Epstein-Barr virus. The presence/absence analyses assumed that sequencing depth was roughly uniform across donors, and that assumption may not be true.

The cohort consisted of 600 or so healthy bone marrow donors. At the time of sampling, all cohort members were nominally healthy, though unrecorded immune exposures were likely present. The donor was CMV seronegative and was included in the group of 352 seronegative cohort members. Every donor gave a peripheral blood sample, and the peripheral blood mononuclear cells from that sample were used for TCR beta sequencing. The Qiagen DNeasy Blood Extraction Kit was used to extract genomic DNA from the blood cell samples. Regarding this clone: Its target antigen remains unknown. The record has no base qualities; no much larger clone is one base away.

The chain employs TRBV29-1 and TRBJ1-3; TRBD1 is possibly the D segment (6 matching bases). The receptor was derived from a man between 18 and 35 years old in good health and CMV-seronegative. The sample was PBMCs. This receptor carries the CDR3 CSVEWGQGAGNTIYF. The bases are TGCAGCGTTGAATGGGGGCAGGGTGCGGGAAACACCATATATTTT.